The rows below give T cell receptor beta chains drawn from one sample of a study of blood T cell repertoires in COVID-19. The assay was immunoSEQ multiplex PCR, and TCRdb's table has in-frame clones only and misses some. The data contain 200,000 to 250,000 clones, about 85% of them singletons. Sequenced material: peripheral blood. The receptor set was obtained from a woman aged 50 to 60 with COVID-19, enrolled during active disease. Both conserved end residues are trimmed from each CDR3. D genes are given only for firm matches.

V gene,J gene,D gene,CDR3 protein
TRBV11-2,TRBJ2-1,TRBD1,ASSLEQGSYNEQF
TRBV5-6,TRBJ2-1,-,ASSLVAANEQF
TRBV27,TRBJ1-1,-,ASSSGGTATEAF
TRBV2,TRBJ2-3,TRBD2,ASRGAGGYTDTQY
TRBV5-1,TRBJ2-1,TRBD1,ASSSGQDSRIIYNEQF
TRBV4-1,TRBJ1-1,-,ASSQEGGRAEAF
TRBV27,TRBJ2-5,TRBD2,ASSLWGGETQY
TRBV10-3,TRBJ2-4,TRBD2,AISSTSGGAGAKNIQY
TRBV4-1,TRBJ2-3,-,ASSQEIRAPSTDTQY
TRBV6-5,TRBJ1-2,TRBD1,ASSYSEVRGRNGYT
TRBV28,TRBJ2-6,TRBD1,ASSATGGRLSGANVLT
TRBV28,TRBJ1-2,-,ASSFSGVAGYGYT
TRBV10-2,TRBJ2-7,-,ASRDSLYEQY
TRBV24-1,TRBJ2-1,TRBD2,ATSVSGGLNEQF
TRBV7-2,TRBJ1-2,-,ASSLVQGRGLYGYT
TRBV6-6,TRBJ1-6,TRBD1,ASRDRGNNSPLH
TRBV3-1/TRBV3-2,TRBJ2-5,TRBD2,ASSQDLGGEETQY
TRBV7-2,TRBJ1-1,TRBD1,ASSRTGGRVTEAF
TRBV15,TRBJ2-7,TRBD1,ATSRGGTGDYEQY
TRBV5-1,TRBJ2-5,-,ASSLGDSQETQY
TRBV12-3/TRBV12-4,TRBJ1-5,-,ASSLRWEAQH